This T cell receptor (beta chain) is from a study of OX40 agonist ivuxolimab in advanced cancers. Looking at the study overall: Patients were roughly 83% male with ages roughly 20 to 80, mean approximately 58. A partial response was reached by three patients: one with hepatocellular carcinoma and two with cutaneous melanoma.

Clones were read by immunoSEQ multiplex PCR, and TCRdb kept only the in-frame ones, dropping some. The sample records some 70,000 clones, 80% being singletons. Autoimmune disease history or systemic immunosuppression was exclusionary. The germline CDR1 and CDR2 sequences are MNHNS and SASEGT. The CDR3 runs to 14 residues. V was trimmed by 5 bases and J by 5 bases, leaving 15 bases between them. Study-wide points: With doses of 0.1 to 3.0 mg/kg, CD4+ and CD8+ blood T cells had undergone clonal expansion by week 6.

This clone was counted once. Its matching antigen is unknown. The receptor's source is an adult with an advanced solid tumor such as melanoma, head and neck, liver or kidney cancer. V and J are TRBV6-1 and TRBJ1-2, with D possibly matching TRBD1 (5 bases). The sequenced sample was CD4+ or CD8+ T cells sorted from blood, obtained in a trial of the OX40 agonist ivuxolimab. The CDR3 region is CASSPPGGGYGYTF. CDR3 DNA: TGTGCCAGCAGTCCTCCCGGGGGGGGGTATGGCTACACCTTC.